Listed here is a single T cell receptor (beta chain). Trimming left V 1 base short and J 0 bases short, with 15 bases between. Germline loops: CDR1 KGHSY, CDR2 FQNENV. The CDR3 totals 17 residues. Here immunoSEQ multiplex PCR was the method, and the copy in TCRdb shows in-frame clones only, minus some. The repertoire holds 150,000 to 200,000 clones, with 80% to 90% as singletons. The sample is drawn from a study of blood T cell repertoires in COVID-19. Across the study: The analysed material was cDNA or gDNA that came from T cells, B-cell-depleted T cells, or PBMCs.

This TCR came from a human donor with active or convalescent COVID-19. The donor label of this sample is uncertain. Sequenced sample: peripheral blood. The chain joins TRBV16 to TRBJ1-2; D uncertain. CDR3 protein: CASSQFLPVTTNYGYTF. The CDR3 region has the DNA TGTGCCAGCAGCCAATTTCTGCCAGTCACCACTAACTATGGCTACACCTTC.